Given below is one T cell receptor (beta chain) in context. Its antigen is still unknown. The entry originates in a study of T cell responses to AZD1222 COVID-19 vaccine. Background on the study: Doses given second, at about 4 or about 12 weeks, were pooled.

The germline V and J ends were trimmed by 5 bases and 0 bases, with 14 bases remaining between them. CDR3 length: 15 residues. The V gene's germline CDR1 is MNHEY and CDR2 SVGAGI. The study's findings and limits: Seropositivity was recorded at baseline in only a handful of AZD1222 recipients. Elevations in Spike-specific TCR breadth and depth followed administration of two AZD1222 doses. Clonal diversity may have been underestimated, and the donors were mostly white British, with more females than males.

Assay used: immunoSEQ multiplex PCR; TCRdb lists only in-frame clones, some missing. The data hold 150,000 or so clones, with approximately 90% observed a single time. This TCR derives from an adult in good health. This sample comprised peripheral blood, obtained on day 0 of AZD1222 vaccination. The chain has TRBV6-5 and TRBJ2-7; possibly TRBD2 for D (5 bases). The CDR3 here is CASSNGGFVSYEQYF. The CDR3 bases are TGTGCCAGCAGTAACGGCGGGTTTGTCTCCTACGAGCAGTACTTC.